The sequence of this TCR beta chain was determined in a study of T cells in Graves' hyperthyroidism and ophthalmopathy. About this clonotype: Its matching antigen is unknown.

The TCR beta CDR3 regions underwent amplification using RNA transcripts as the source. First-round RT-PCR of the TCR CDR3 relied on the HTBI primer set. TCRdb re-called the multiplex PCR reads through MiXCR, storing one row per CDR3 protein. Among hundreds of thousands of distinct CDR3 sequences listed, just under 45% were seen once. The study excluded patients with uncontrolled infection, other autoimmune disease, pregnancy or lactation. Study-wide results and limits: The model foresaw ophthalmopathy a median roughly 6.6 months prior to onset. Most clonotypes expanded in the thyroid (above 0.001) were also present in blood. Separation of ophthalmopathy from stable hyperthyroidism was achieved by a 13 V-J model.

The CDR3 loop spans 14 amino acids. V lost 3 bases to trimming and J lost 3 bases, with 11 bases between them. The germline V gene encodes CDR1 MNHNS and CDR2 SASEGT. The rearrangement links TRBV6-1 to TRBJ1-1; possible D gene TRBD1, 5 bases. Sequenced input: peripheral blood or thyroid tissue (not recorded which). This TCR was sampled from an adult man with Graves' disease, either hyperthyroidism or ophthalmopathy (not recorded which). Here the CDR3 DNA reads TGTGCCAGCAGTGAGGAGGGGAGGCACACTGAAGCTTTCTTT. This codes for CASSEEGRHTEAFF.